Sequencing of this T cell receptor (beta chain) was carried out in a study of shared clonotypes between healthy human individuals (dated by TCRdb to about 2020). Some background on the complete study: Three men and a couple of women, aged 18 to 49 years, made up the cohort. For each donor, CD4 naive and CD4 memory were each given three plates, CD8 naive was given two plates, and CD8 memory was given one plate. To estimate repertoire size and how much clonotype sharing occurs between individuals, the study deeply sequenced the blood TCR repertoires of 5 or 6 healthy adults. Libraries were prepared and TCR repertoires were sequenced by different laboratories using diverse techniques, in order to increase sequencing depth and limit assay-specific biases. Each donor's leukapheresis produced roughly between roughly 0.85 and 9 billion PBMCs. Broad study findings and their caveats: Only blood was sampled, and tissue TCR repertoires likely differ from those in blood. The small number of donors limited the genetic and exposure-history diversity represented. Naive subsets generally had larger estimated clonotype richness than memory subsets. Clonotypes shared by all four sorted-subset donors showed higher generation probabilities than non-shared clonotypes. Rarefaction of sorted-subset datasets indicated incomplete sequencing despite the large sequencing depth. Sharing across a handful of donors was observed for approximately 5% of naive CD4, 3.5% of naive CD8, roughly 2.4% of memory CD4, and less than 0.45% of memory CD8 clonotypes. Pairwise subsampling indicated that sequencing depth was expected to affect the degree of clonotype sharing among donors.

To note about this clone: What this receptor recognizes is not known. Base qualities are not at hand, and no much larger clone is one base apart.

TCR CDR3 regions were amplified from genomic DNA by multiplex PCR using the deep immunoSEQ assay. Genomic DNA extracted from each cell subset was distributed evenly over all wells of several immunoSEQ 96-well plates, and each plate served as one replicate. For sorted subsets, about 220 ng of genomic DNA, equivalent to roughly 33,000 T cell genomes, went into each replicate PCR. Purified libraries were measured with a Qubit 3.0 fluorometer, size-checked on a Bioanalyzer 2100, and measured again with the KAPA Library Quantification kit. Every immunoSEQ 96-well plate was sequenced on a dedicated single-read 150-cycle Illumina NextSeq 550 flow cell. From the authors' description of their analysis: Because the immunoSEQ output held only junctional sequences and lacked quality scores, the filtering could not match the filtering applied to full-length reads. Sequences were annotated with PyIR, a Python wrapper for IgBLAST v1.9, using IMGT germline references to assign V/J genes and CDR3. Reads were filtered out if the reads had weak V/J assignments (E-value above 1e-6), no CDR3, stop codons, out-of-frame junctions, or ambiguous translated residues. A V3J clonotype was defined by an identical inferred V gene, J gene, and CDR3 amino acid sequence. To compute the percentage overlap between repertoires, the number of shared unique clonotypes was divided by the size of the smaller repertoire. Richness of each repertoire was evaluated using RTK rarefaction, the Chao1 estimator, and Recon v2.1 estimates of unobserved clonotypes. Generation probabilities were computed with OLGA for all TCRbeta clonotypes obtained by the gDNA method from a few donors. Here the immuneACCESS table is served through TCRdb, limited to in-frame sequences with V and J called. Missing clones are a known gap in these copies; in checked studies unresolved V genes cover under half, and the rest lacks a known reason. The D gene and trimming were derived from the DNA, and the V and J assignments and clone size from that table. The sample data list 2,500,000 or so clones, and more than 90% of these were observed just once. The top ten clones comprise roughly 0.15% of the sample.

Healthy HIV-negative adults with no recently reported acute infections or vaccinations were included as donors. Every donor was a Caucasian adult living in Nashville, Tennessee, USA. Magnetic negative selection was used to enrich CD4+ T cells, after which naive cells were positively selected on CD45RA and the negative fraction became the memory subset. Blood was obtained by leukapheresis, after which PBMCs were separated by Ficoll-Histopaque density gradient centrifugation and cryopreserved in liquid nitrogen vapor phase. Analytical flow cytometry was used to check the purity and quantity of every magnetically sorted T cell population. Genomic DNA was isolated from every sorted fraction and measured by UV absorbance on a Nanodrop 2000c. This clonotype was obtained from a man younger than 35 in good health. The sample was naive CD4+ T cells sorted from blood. The sample's cell subset or site, from its label and the paper: CD45RA+ positively selected.

The DNA sequence is given as TGTGCCATTGGCTTGAGGGGGGCGAGTAACACTGAAGCTTTCTTT. Translated, this is CAIGLRGASNTEAFF. The chain is encoded by TRBV10-3 joined to TRBJ1-1; tentative D gene TRBD1, with 6 bases matching. CDR1 and CDR2 are read off the germline V gene as ENHRY and SYGVKD. There are 15 amino acids in the CDR3, from cysteine to phenylalanine inclusive. Only the CDR3 part of the read is kept: 45 bases, read in frame from the first base. A distance of 19 bases separates the germline ends of V and J, which lose 9 bases and 2 bases respectively.